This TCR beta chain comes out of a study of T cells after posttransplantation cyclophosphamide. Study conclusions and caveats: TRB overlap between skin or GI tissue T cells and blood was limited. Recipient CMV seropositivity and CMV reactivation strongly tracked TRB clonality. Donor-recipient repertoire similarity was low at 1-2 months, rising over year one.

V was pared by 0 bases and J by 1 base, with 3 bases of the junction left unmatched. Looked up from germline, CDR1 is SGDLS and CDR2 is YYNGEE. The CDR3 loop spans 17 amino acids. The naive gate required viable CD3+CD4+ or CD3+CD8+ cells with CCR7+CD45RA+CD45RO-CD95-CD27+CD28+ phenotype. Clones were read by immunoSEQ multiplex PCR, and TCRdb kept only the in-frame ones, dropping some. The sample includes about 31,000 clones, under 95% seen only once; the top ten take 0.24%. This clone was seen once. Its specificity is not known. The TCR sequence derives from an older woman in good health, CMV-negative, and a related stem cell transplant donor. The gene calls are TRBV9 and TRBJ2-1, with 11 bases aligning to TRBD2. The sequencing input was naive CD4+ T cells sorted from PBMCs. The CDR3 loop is CASSVGTSGLSYNEQFF. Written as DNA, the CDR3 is TGTGCCAGCAGCGTAGGGACTAGCGGGTTGTCCTACAATGAGCAGTTCTTC.